The sequence of this T cell receptor (beta chain) was determined in a study of OX40 agonist ivuxolimab in advanced cancers. Sequencing was performed with immunoSEQ multiplex PCR; in TCRdb, only in-frame clones are kept and a portion is missing. The table has over 40,000 clones, roughly 86% seen once. The germline V gene encodes CDR1 MDHEN and CDR2 SYDVKM. V lost 5 bases and J lost 0; bases outside the gene matches: 10. The CDR3 totals 17 residues. The chain has TRBV28 and TRBJ1-3; 7 bases line up with TRBD1. This TCR was recovered from an adult with an advanced solid tumor such as melanoma, head and neck, liver or kidney cancer. This specimen consisted of CD4+ or CD8+ T cells sorted from blood, obtained in a trial of the OX40 agonist ivuxolimab. The CDR3 loop reads CASSRPGQIPSGNTIYF. In DNA, the CDR3 is TGTGCCAGCAGTCGTCCGGGACAGATTCCCTCTGGAAACACCATATATTTT. Full variable domain (rest looked up from reference TRBV28 and TRBJ1-3): DVKVTQSSRYLVKRTGEKVFLECVQDMDHENMFWYRQDPGLGLRLIYFSYDVKMKEKGDIPEGYSVSREKKERFSLILESASTNQTSMYLCASSRPGQIPSGNTIYFGEGSWLTVV.